The rows below give T cell receptor beta chains drawn from one sample of a study of cytomegalovirus exposure and HLA in healthy donors. Here immunoSEQ multiplex PCR was the method, and the copy in TCRdb shows in-frame clones only, minus some. The sample contains roughly 110,000 clones, over 65% of which appear only once. Sequenced input: PBMCs. These receptors were obtained from a young woman in good health and CMV-seronegative. Each CDR3 is given with its conserved first and last residue. Each record gives: CDR3 length, J gene, V gene, D gene, clone size, CDR3 protein, CDR3 DNA. The D gene is left open where the match is weak. Part of the rows lack a size; the others show once, few, many or a class for expanded clones.

15 | TRBJ2-7 | TRBV19 | NA | few | CASSPGGLAAYEQYF | TGTGCCAGTAGTCCCGGAGGGCTAGCCGCCTACGAGCAGTACTTC
15 | TRBJ2-3 | TRBV6-1 | NA | NA | CASRGRDKSTDTQYF | TGTGCCAGCAGGGGGCGGGATAAAAGCACAGATACGCAGTATTTT
16 | TRBJ2-7 | TRBV5-6 | TRBD2 | NA | CASSLLGREISYEQYF | TGTGCCAGCAGTTTACTTGGGCGGGAGATCTCCTACGAGCAGTACTTC
17 | TRBJ1-1 | TRBV5-1 | NA | NA | CASSLSGAVLANTEAFF | TGCGCCAGCAGCTTGAGTGGGGCGGTTTTGGCGAACACTGAAGCTTTCTTT
15 | TRBJ1-1 | TRBV7-8 | NA | NA | CASSLFGQMNTEAFF | TGTGCCAGCAGCCTATTCGGACAGATGAACACTGAAGCTTTCTTT
12 | TRBJ1-2 | TRBV28 | NA | NA | CASSSYSFGYTF | TGTGCCAGCAGTTCCTACTCTTTTGGCTACACCTTC
14 | TRBJ2-1 | TRBV6-1 | NA | NA | CASIGVVLTHEQFF | TGTGCCAGCATCGGGGTCGTCCTAACCCATGAGCAGTTCTTC
12 | TRBJ2-1 | TRBV5-1 | NA | NA | CASSTGSPEQFF | TGCGCCAGCAGCACCGGGAGTCCTGAGCAGTTCTTC
16 | TRBJ2-7 | TRBV10-3 | TRBD1 | few | CAISAGGGQGTYEQYF | TGTGCCATCAGTGCGGGCGGGGGACAGGGGACCTACGAGCAGTACTTC
17 | TRBJ2-5 | TRBV11-3 | TRBD2 | NA | CASSYLAAALIMETQYF | TGTGCCAGCAGTTACCTAGCGGCCGCCCTTATAATGGAGACCCAGTACTTC
15 | TRBJ1-6 | TRBV30 | NA | NA | CAWSVGGSYNSPLHF | TGTGCCTGGAGTGTAGGGGGCTCCTATAATTCACCCCTCCACTTT
14 | TRBJ2-3 | TRBV9 | TRBD2 | NA | CASSLAGGSDTQYF | TGTGCCAGCAGTCTAGCGGGGGGGTCGGATACGCAGTATTTT
13 | TRBJ1-2 | TRBV27 | TRBD1 | NA | CASSSQGAYGYTF | TGTGCCAGCAGTTCTCAGGGGGCCTATGGCTACACCTTC
16 | TRBJ2-3 | TRBV5-1 | TRBD2 | NA | CASSLGDYPSTDTQYF | TGCGCCAGCAGCCTCGGGGACTACCCTAGCACAGATACGCAGTATTTT
15 | TRBJ2-7 | TRBV18 | TRBD1 | NA | CASSPTGVRQYEQYF | TGTGCCAGCTCACCGACAGGGGTACGGCAGTACGAGCAGTACTTC
13 | TRBJ1-1 | TRBV11-2 | TRBD1 | NA | CASSLDQGAEAFF | TGTGCCAGCAGCTTAGATCAGGGGGCTGAAGCTTTCTTT
15 | TRBJ1-4 | TRBV6-5 | TRBD1 | NA | CASSSLDRGDEKLFF | TGTGCCAGCAGTTCTTTGGACAGGGGGGATGAAAAACTGTTTTTT
15 | TRBJ2-3 | TRBV6-4 | TRBD2 | NA | CASSETSGGAHTQYF | TGTGCCAGCAGTGAGACTAGCGGGGGGGCCCATACGCAGTATTTT
13 | TRBJ1-2 | TRBV29-1 | NA | NA | CSVHREGDYGYTF | TGCAGCGTTCATCGGGAGGGGGACTATGGCTACACCTTC
14 | TRBJ1-5 | TRBV18 | TRBD1 | NA | CASSTDRGDQPQHF | TGTGCCAGCTCCACTGACAGGGGAGATCAGCCCCAGCATTTT
12 | TRBJ1-1 | TRBV28 | NA | NA | CASRQPGGVAFF | TGTGCCAGCAGGCAGCCCGGGGGGGTGGCTTTCTTT
13 | TRBJ2-5 | TRBV7-2 | NA | few | CASSLGGGETQYF | TGTGCCAGCAGCTTAGGGGGAGGAGAGACCCAGTACTTC
14 | TRBJ2-7 | TRBV28 | NA | NA | CASSLVQGAGEQYF | TGTGCCAGCAGTTTAGTACAGGGTGCGGGCGAGCAGTACTTC
17 | TRBJ2-1 | TRBV5-6 | TRBD2 | NA | CASSLGLAGRFGNEQFF | TGTGCCAGCAGCTTGGGACTAGCGGGACGGTTTGGCAATGAGCAGTTCTTC
15 | TRBJ2-2 | TRBV2 | NA | NA | CASRLTKTNTGELFF | TGTGCCAGCAGGTTGACAAAAACGAACACCGGGGAGCTGTTTTTT
15 | TRBJ1-5 | TRBV18 | TRBD1 | NA | CASSPRQGADQPQHF | TGTGCCAGCTCACCACGACAGGGGGCCGATCAGCCCCAGCATTTT
13 | TRBJ2-2 | TRBV27 | NA | NA | CASSFGLIGELFF | TGTGCCAGCAGTTTCGGGTTAATCGGGGAGCTGTTTTTT